In this sample, the clone carrying this TCR beta chain turned up many times. Its antigen is not identified. Previously reported methods and listed TCR primers produced the bulk TCR libraries. TCRdb called the PCR reads again in MiXCR, with one record for every CDR3 protein. The sample gives 550,000 to 750,000 distinct CDR3 sequences, about 20% of which show up once; roughly 0.9% is in the top ten. The data were taken from a study of molecular identifiers for immune sequencing clone quantification. Naive CD8 sequencing libraries were generated from about 19,000 to 1,100,000 sorted cells, with 10%, 30% or 50% RNA as input. Study findings and constraints: Under 1% of molecules in naive cells, but over 98% of effector molecules, belonged to clones above 20 RNA copies.

CDR1 MGHRA and CDR2 YSYEKL come from the germline V gene. The CDR3 contains 15 residues. The V segment lost 0 bases and the J segment 4 bases; nucleotides outside the gene matches: 6. V gene TRBV4-1 combines with J gene TRBJ2-7; 7 bases align to TRBD2. Material for sequencing was naive CD8+ T cells from blood, with Jurkat cell RNA spiked in. Subset meaning: FACS-sorted CD8+CD4-CCR7+CD45RA+ naive T cells. The sequence was obtained from a human donor in good health. Some libraries in this study had Jurkat cell RNA spiked in. The chain's CDR3 is CASSQDRDYYYEQYF. The CDR3 nucleotides are TGCGCCAGCAGCCAAGATAGGGACTACTATTACGAGCAGTACTTC.